The rows below give T cell receptor beta chains drawn from one sample of a study of T-cell memory formation after mild COVID-19. TCRdb used MiXCR to reprocess the 5' RACE reads, holding one entry per CDR3 protein. The profile shows 290,000 or so distinct CDR3 sequences, 19% of them singletons. Sequenced sample: PBMCs or a T cell subset sorted from them (not recorded which). All receptors derive from a young man who had mild COVID-19 (a few samples of this study predate the infection). Cell type and time point are not known. CDR3s include the opening cysteine and the closing phenylalanine or tryptophan. D genes are given only for firm matches. Some rows have no size entry. The others give once, few or many, or a class for an expanded clone.

>TRBV5-5|TRBJ2-6|-|-
CASSPRRGDGRSGANVLTF
TGTGCCAGCAGCCCTAGAAGGGGGGACGGGCGCTCTGGGGCCAACGTCCTGACTTTC
>TRBV7-2|TRBJ2-5|TRBD1|-
CASSPRDRGETQYF
TGTGCCAGCAGCCCACGGGACAGGGGAGAGACCCAGTACTTC
>TRBV6-1|TRBJ2-5|TRBD2|few
CASSRIAGEEETQYF
TGTGCCAGCAGCCGGATAGCGGGGGAGGAAGAGACCCAGTACTTC
>TRBV20-1|TRBJ1-1|-|-
CSAWTPNTEAFF
TGCAGTGCTTGGACGCCGAACACTGAAGCTTTCTTT
>TRBV20-1|TRBJ2-5|-|-
CSASPRGGHQETQYF
TGCAGTGCTAGCCCCCGTGGAGGCCACCAAGAGACCCAGTACTTC
>TRBV6-2/TRBV6-3|TRBJ1-1|TRBD1|-
CASRYTEGAATEAFF
TGTGCCAGCAGATATACGGAGGGGGCCGCCACTGAAGCTTTCTTT
>TRBV5-1|TRBJ1-2|-|few
CASSEPGQGYGYTF
TGCGCCAGCAGTGAACCGGGACAAGGCTATGGCTACACCTTC
>TRBV10-2|TRBJ1-5|-|-
CASSESQINQPQHF
TGCGCCAGCAGTGAGAGTCAGATCAATCAGCCCCAGCATTTT
>TRBV7-9|TRBJ2-2|-|few
CASTRASATGELFF
TGTGCCAGCACCCGTGCTTCGGCCACCGGGGAGCTGTTTTTT
>TRBV13|TRBJ1-2|TRBD1|-
CASSLGDRVYGYTF
TGTGCCAGCAGCTTGGGGGACAGGGTCTATGGCTACACCTTC
>TRBV20-1|TRBJ1-5|TRBD1|few
CSVTGQLNQPQHF
TGCAGTGTCACGGGACAGCTCAATCAGCCCCAGCATTTT
>TRBV14|TRBJ1-3|-|-
CASSQVGWMGGASDF
TGTGCCAGCAGCCAAGTGGGATGGATGGGCGGGGCATCGGATTTT
>TRBV7-9|TRBJ2-5|-|few
CATRSNPQETQYF
TGTGCCACCCGGAGTAATCCCCAAGAGACCCAGTACTTC
>TRBV5-1|TRBJ1-2|-|few
CASSLGANDYGYTF
TGCGCCAGCAGCTTGGGGGCCAATGACTATGGCTACACCTTC
>TRBV7-6|TRBJ2-1|-|many
CASGPDSSSYNEQFF
TGTGCCAGCGGGCCGGACAGCAGCTCCTACAATGAGCAGTTCTTC
>TRBV12-3/TRBV12-4|TRBJ2-3|-|-
CASSLRAGPYTDTQYF
TGTGCCAGCAGTTTAAGGGCTGGGCCTTACACAGATACGCAGTATTTT
>TRBV12-3/TRBV12-4|TRBJ1-6|-|few
CATGQNDNSPLHF
TGTGCCACCGGACAGAACGATAATTCACCCCTCCACTTT
>TRBV5-6|TRBJ1-2|-|-
CASSRGPAGGYTF
TGTGCCAGCAGCAGAGGCCCTGCGGGTGGCTACACCTTC
>TRBV4-1|TRBJ1-5|-|-
CASSDGTPPYSNQPQHF
TGCGCCAGCAGCGACGGAACACCGCCTTATAGCAATCAGCCCCAGCATTTT
>TRBV20-1|TRBJ2-1|TRBD1|-
CSARLGQGWNEQFF
TGCAGTGCTAGGTTGGGACAGGGGTGGAATGAGCAGTTCTTC
>TRBV10-3|TRBJ1-5|-|-
CAISESRGRDSNQPQHF
TGTGCCATCAGTGAGTCCCGCGGCAGGGATAGCAATCAGCCCCAGCATTTT
>TRBV6-2/TRBV6-3|TRBJ2-5|TRBD2|few
CASRTGTSGRYQETQYF
TGTGCCAGCAGGACTGGGACTAGCGGGAGGTACCAAGAGACCCAGTACTTC
>TRBV27|TRBJ1-2|-|-
CASSFRESNRAGYTF
TGTGCCAGCAGTTTCAGGGAGTCGAACAGGGCTGGCTACACCTTC
>TRBV5-8|TRBJ1-5|-|-
CASSLVRGAHQPQHF
TGTGCCAGCAGCTTGGTCAGGGGAGCTCATCAGCCCCAGCATTTT
>TRBV7-7|TRBJ1-3|-|few
CASSHSRDSGNTIYF
TGTGCCAGCAGCCACTCGAGGGACTCTGGAAACACCATATATTTT
>TRBV5-6|TRBJ1-5|-|-
CASSLSHQPQHF
TGTGCCAGCAGCTTGAGTCATCAGCCCCAGCATTTT